The clone carrying this T cell receptor (beta chain) showed up just once. Losses at the gene ends were 5 bases for V and 4 bases for J; bases not matched to a gene: 5. CDR3 length: 16 amino acids. Germline CDR1 and CDR2: MDHEN and SYDVKM. This sample stems from a study of Tregs in tolerant kidney transplant recipients. Here immunoSEQ multiplex PCR was the method, and the copy in TCRdb shows in-frame clones only, minus some. The table includes about 240,000 clones, around 82% detected once. Sequencing was done on a sample of CD4+ T cells from blood. This receptor was obtained from a human donor in good health. This sequence joins TRBV28 and TRBJ2-1; 13 nucleotides line up with TRBD2. This CDR3 reads CASSRTSGSLYNEQFF. The CDR3 DNA reads as TGTGCCAGCAGTCGGACTAGCGGGAGTTTATACAATGAGCAGTTCTTC.